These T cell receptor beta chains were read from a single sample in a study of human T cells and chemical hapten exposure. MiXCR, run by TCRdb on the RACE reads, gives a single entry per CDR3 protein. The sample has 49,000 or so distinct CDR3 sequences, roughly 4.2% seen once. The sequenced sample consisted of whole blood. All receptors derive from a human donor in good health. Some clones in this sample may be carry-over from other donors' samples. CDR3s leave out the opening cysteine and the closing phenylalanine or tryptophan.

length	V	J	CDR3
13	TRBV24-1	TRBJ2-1	ATGDFGRQTNEQF
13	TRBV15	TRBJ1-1	ATSRDGGRNTEAF
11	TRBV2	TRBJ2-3	ASSRVSADTQY
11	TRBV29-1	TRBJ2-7	SVIRKGRSEQY
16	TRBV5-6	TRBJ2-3	ASSLLDSGRRRTDTQY
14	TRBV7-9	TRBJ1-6	ASSFHPLRGDSPLH
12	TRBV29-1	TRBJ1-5	SVGGRNSNQPQH
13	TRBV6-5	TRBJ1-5	ASSYTTGSDQPQH
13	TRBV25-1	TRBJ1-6	ASSDKGTVNSPLH
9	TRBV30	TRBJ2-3	AWALVDTQY
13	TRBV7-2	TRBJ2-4	ASSSAGTVKNIQY
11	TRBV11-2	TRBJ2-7	ASSFPPKNEQY
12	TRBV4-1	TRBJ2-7	ASSQGRGPYEQY
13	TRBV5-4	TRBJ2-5	ASSLRQGPQETQY
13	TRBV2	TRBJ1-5	ASRHHSAGNQPQH
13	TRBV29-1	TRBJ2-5	SVDTGASAVETQY
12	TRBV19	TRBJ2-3	ASRDRGGADTQY
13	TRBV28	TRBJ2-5	ASSLLAGYVGTQY
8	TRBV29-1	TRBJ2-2	SVQAGELF
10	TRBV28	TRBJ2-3	ASSLPSDTQY
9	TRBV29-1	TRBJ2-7	SVEAPDEQY
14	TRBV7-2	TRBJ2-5	ASSLGSSGRGETQY
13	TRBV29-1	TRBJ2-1	SVEDFSGSYNEQF
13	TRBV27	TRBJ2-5	ASSKAGGLQETQY
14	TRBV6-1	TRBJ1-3	ASSEARTSSGNTIY
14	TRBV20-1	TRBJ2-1	SARDRIAGPYNEQF
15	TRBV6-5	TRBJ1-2	ASSYSLTGTGNYGYT
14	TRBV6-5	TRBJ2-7	ASSRISGRSTYEQY
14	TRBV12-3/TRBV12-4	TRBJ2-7	ASSWSGGGRPYEQY
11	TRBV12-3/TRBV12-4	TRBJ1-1	ASSPEGTGEAF
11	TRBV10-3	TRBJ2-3	AISGGFTDTQY
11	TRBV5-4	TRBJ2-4	ASSLNSKNIQY
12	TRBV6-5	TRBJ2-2	ASQGTINTGELF
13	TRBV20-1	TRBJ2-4	SARGGTGAKNIQY
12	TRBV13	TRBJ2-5	ASSLGDRKETQY
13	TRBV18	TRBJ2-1	ASSPPGGRGGEQF
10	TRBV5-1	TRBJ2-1	ASSNTGAEQF
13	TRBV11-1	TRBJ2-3	ASSRLGGLTDTQY
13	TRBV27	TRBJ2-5	ASSSASGFQETQY
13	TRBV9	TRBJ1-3	ASSPRQGLGNTIY
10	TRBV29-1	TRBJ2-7	SATGYTYEQY
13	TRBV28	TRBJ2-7	ASTPPDGHSYEQY
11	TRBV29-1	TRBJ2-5	SAGVRVQETQY
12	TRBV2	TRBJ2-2	ASGPRANTGELF
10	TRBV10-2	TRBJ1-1	ASSSGDTEAF